This T cell receptor (beta chain) originates from a study of prognosis after radiotherapy for stage I lung cancer. As to this clonotype: This likely stems from a read error, as it lies one base from a far larger clone.

The authors amplified TCR beta CDR3 from genomic DNA using two-round multiplex PCR. It was primers specific to each TRBV and TRBJ gene that first-round PCR used. For its second round, the PCR relied on universal primers. TCRdb processed the multiplex PCR reads anew with MiXCR; each CDR3 protein has one entry. Seen here are 11,000 to 15,000 distinct CDR3 sequences, 50% to 65% observed once, and the top ten hold about 28%. Germline V lookup: CDR1 SGHAT, CDR2 FQNNGV. The length of the CDR3 is 17 residues. The sample in question was PBMCs, obtained before or after stereotactic body radiation therapy (not recorded which). The source is a donor at least 50 years old with non-small cell lung cancer. The chain links TRBV11-2 to TRBJ2-2; 12 bases line up with TRBD2. CDR3 DNA sequence: TGTGACAGCAGTCCCCTCAGACTAGCGGGAGTCACCGGGGAGCTGTTTTTT. This translates into CDSSPLRLAGVTGELFF.